This TCR beta chain was sequenced for a study of blood T cell repertoires in COVID-19. Study in general: The origin of the acute and convalescent COVID-19 samples was the United States, Italy and Spain. From T cells, B-cell-depleted T cells, or PBMCs came the material, which was cDNA or gDNA.

The CDR3 is 16 residues long. Germline V lookup: CDR1 SGHAT, CDR2 FQDESV (reference sequence). J gave up 7 bases and V 5 bases, and 11 bases lay outside the gene matches. Per the study methods: By means of reference gene primer amplification, nucleated cell counts were estimated. Only in-frame clones appear in the TCRdb table, and some are missing; sequencing was by immunoSEQ multiplex PCR. V and J calls and clone size come straight from that table; D and trimming were deduced from the DNA. This table holds under 75,000 clones, about 73% found once. Sequenced: peripheral blood. The chain uses TRBV11-1 and TRBJ2-2; 9 nucleotides match TRBD1. The sequence was collected from a man in his 60s with acute or convalescent COVID-19. CDR3 coding DNA: TGTGCCAGCAGCCCTGGGACAGGGAACTATATCGGGGAGCTGTTTTTT. Amino acid sequence: CASSPGTGNYIGELFF.